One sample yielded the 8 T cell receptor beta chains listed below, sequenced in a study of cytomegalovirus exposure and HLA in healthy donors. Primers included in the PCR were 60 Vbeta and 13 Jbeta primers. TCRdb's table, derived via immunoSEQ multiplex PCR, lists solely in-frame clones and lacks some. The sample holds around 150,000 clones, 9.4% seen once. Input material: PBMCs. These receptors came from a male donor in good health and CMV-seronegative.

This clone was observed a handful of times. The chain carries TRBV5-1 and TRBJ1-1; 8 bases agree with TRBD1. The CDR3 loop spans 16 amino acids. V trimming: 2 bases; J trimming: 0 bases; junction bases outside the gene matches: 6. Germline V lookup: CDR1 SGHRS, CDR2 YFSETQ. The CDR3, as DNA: TGCGCCAGCAGCTTACTAGGGACAGGCCTGAACACTGAAGCTTTCTTT. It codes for CASSLLGTGLNTEAFF.

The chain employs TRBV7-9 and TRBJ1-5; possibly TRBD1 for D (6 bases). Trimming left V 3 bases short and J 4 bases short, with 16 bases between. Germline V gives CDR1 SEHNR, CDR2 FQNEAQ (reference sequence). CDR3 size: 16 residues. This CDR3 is CASSFSSRGDNQPQHF. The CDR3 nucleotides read TGTGCCAGCAGCTTTAGCAGCAGGGGTGATAATCAGCCCCAGCATTTT.

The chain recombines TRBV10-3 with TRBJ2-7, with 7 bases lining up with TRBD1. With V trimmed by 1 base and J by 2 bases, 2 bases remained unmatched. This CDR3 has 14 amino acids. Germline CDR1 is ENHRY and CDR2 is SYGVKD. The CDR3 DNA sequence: TGTGCCATCAGTGAGTTAGGACAGGCCTACGAGCAGTACTTC. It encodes CAISELGQAYEQYF.

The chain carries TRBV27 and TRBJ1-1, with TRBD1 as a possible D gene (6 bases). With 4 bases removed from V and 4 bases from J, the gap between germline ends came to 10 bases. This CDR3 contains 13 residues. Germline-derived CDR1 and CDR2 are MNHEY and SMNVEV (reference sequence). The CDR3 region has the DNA TGTGCCAGCAGTTCGGGCAGGGGCACTGAAGCTTTCTTT. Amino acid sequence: CASSSGRGTEAFF.

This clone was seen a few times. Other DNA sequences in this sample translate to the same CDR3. The CDR3 reads CASSHDMGGTEAFF. The DNA for the CDR3 is TGTGCCAGCAGCCATGATATGGGGGGAACTGAAGCTTTCTTT. The V call is TRBV5-4, the J call TRBJ1-1; tentative D call: TRBD1 (5 bases). The germline gives CDR1 SGHNT, CDR2 YYREEE (reference sequence). V was cut by 4 bases and J by 5 bases, with 15 bases left in between. The CDR3 is made up of 14 amino acids.

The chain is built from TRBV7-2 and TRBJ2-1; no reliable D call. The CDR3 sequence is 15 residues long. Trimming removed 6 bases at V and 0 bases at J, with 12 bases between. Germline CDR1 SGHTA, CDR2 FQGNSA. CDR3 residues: CASRSRSSSYNEQFF. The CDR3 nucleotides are TGTGCCAGCAGGTCACGCTCGAGCTCCTACAATGAGCAGTTCTTC.

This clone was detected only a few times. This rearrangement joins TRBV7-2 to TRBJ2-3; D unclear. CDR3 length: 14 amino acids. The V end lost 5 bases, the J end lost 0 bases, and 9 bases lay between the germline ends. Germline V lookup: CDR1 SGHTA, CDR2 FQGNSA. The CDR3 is CASSLAASTDTQYF. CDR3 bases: TGTGCCAGCAGCCTGGCCGCTAGCACAGATACGCAGTATTTT.

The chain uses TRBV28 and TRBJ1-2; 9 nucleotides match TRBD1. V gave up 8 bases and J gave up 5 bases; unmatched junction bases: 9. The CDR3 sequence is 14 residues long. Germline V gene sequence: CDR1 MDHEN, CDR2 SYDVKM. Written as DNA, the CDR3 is TGTGCCAGCGGAGACAGGGGGAGCGTATATGGCTACACCTTC. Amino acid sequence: CASGDRGSVYGYTF.